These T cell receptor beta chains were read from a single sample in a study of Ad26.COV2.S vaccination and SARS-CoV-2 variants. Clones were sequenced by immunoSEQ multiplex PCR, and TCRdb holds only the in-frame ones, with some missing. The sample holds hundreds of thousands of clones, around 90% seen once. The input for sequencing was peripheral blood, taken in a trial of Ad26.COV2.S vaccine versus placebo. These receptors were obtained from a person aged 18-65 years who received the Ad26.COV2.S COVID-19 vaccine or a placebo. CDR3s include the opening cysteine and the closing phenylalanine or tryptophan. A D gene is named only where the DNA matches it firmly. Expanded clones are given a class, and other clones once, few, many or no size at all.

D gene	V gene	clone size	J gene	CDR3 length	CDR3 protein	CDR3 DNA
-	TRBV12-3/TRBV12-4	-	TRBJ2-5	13	CASSLRMEKTQYF	TGTGCCAGCAGTTTGCGAATGGAAAAGACCCAGTACTTC
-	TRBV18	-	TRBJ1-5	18	CASSPWGQGSRGNQPQHF	TGTGCCAGCTCACCTTGGGGGCAAGGTAGTCGGGGCAATCAGCCCCAGCATTTT
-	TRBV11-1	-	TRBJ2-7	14	CASSLGGDTYEQYF	TGTGCCAGCAGCTTGGGCGGTGATACTTACGAGCAGTACTTC
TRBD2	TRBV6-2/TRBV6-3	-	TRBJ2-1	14	CASSGLAGVAEQFF	TGTGCCAGCAGTGGACTAGCGGGAGTGGCTGAGCAGTTCTTC
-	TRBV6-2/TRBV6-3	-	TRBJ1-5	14	CASSWEYSNQPQHF	TGTGCCAGCAGTTGGGAGTATAGCAATCAGCCCCAGCATTTT
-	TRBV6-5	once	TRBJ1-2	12	CASGTRAVGYTF	TGTGCCAGCGGAACACGGGCCGTTGGCTACACCTTC
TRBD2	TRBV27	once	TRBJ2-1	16	CASSLLGTSGPNEQFF	TGTGCCAGCAGTTTATTAGGGACTAGCGGCCCAAATGAGCAGTTCTTC
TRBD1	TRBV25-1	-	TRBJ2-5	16	CASSSSGTGGQETQYF	TGTGCCAGCAGTTCATCCGGGACAGGGGGCCAAGAGACCCAGTACTTC
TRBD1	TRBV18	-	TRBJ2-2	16	CASSPYGQGNTGELFF	TGTGCCAGCTCACCATACGGACAGGGGAACACCGGGGAGCTGTTTTTT
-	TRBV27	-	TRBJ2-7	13	CASSLTISYEQYF	TGTGCCAGCAGTTTGACCATCTCCTACGAGCAGTACTTC
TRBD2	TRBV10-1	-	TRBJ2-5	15	CASSALTSGQETQYF	TGCGCCAGCAGTGCTCTGACTAGCGGACAAGAGACCCAGTACTTC
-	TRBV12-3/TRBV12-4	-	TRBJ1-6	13	CASSLEGSSPLHF	TGTGCCAGCAGTTTGGAGGGGAGTTCACCCCTCCACTTT
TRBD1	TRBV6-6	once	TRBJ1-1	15	CASGPQGAYATEAFF	TGTGCCAGCGGGCCGCAGGGGGCTTATGCCACTGAAGCTTTCTTT
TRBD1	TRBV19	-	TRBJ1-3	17	CASRPRTGDFSGNTIYF	TGTGCCAGTAGACCACGGACAGGGGACTTCTCTGGAAACACCATATATTTT
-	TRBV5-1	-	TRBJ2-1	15	CASSPPTMAYNEQFF	TGCGCCAGCAGCCCCCCTACGATGGCCTACAATGAGCAGTTCTTC